This entry lists 16 T cell receptor beta chains sequenced from one sample in a study of control samples from healthy donors and cancer patients. Sequencing was performed with immunoSEQ multiplex PCR; in TCRdb, only in-frame clones are kept and a portion is missing. The sample contains approximately 97,000 clones, 88% of which appear only once. Source material: blood. The receptors were gathered from a man aged 25-40 years in good health.

The gene calls are TRBV4-3 and TRBJ1-2; D is unresolved. The CDR3 runs to 15 residues. V was trimmed by 1 base and J by 4 bases, leaving 13 bases between them. CDR1 and CDR2 from the germline V gene are LGHNA and YSLEER. DNA for the CDR3: TGCGCCAGCAGCCAAGGAGTAGGTGGTTCCTATGGCTACACCTTC. As protein: CASSQGVGGSYGYTF.

The chain joins TRBV27 to TRBJ2-7; 7 nucleotides align to TRBD2. After removal of 6 bases from V and 4 bases from J, the junction contained 15 bases not matched to a gene. From germline, CDR1 is MNHEY and CDR2 SMNVEV (reference sequence). The CDR3 is 16 amino acids. The CDR3 reads CASSPRATAGTYEQYF. CDR3 DNA sequence: TGTGCCAGCAGCCCGAGGGCGACAGCGGGAACGTACGAGCAGTACTTC.

The chain combines TRBV29-1 with TRBJ1-1; no firm D call. V was pared by 3 bases and J by 2 bases, with 7 bases between. The CDR3 is made up of 12 amino acids. The germline CDR1 and CDR2 sequences are SQVTM and ANQGSEA. The CDR3 is CSVDWANTEAFF. The DNA of the CDR3 is TGCAGCGTTGATTGGGCCAACACTGAAGCTTTCTTT.

The CDR3 DNA is TGTGCCAGCAGACCGGGACTTCACACAGATACGCAGTATTTT. This translates into CASRPGLHTDTQYF. V gene TRBV27 combines with J gene TRBJ2-3, with D possibly being TRBD2 (6 bases). Germline V gene lookup returns CDR1 MNHEY and CDR2 SMNVEV (reference sequence). V was clipped by 6 bases and J by 2 bases, with 12 bases between them. The CDR3 runs 14 residues.

This chain joins TRBV5-1 and TRBJ1-1; no reliable D call. CDR1 SGHRS and CDR2 YFSETQ come from the germline V gene. Between the trimmed V and J ends, which lost 5 bases and 1 base, there was a span of 12 bases. There are 14 residues in the CDR3. The CDR3 sequence is CASRIGHQNTEAFF. CDR3 bases: TGCGCCAGCAGAATCGGCCATCAGAACACTGAAGCTTTCTTT.

The CDR3 loop reads CASTQMGQRVRETQYF. The CDR3 bases are TGTGCCAGCACGCAGATGGGACAGAGGGTCCGGGAGACCCAGTACTTC. This rearrangement joins TRBV5-6 to TRBJ2-5; 7 nucleotides agree with TRBD1. Germline loops: CDR1 SGHDT, CDR2 YYEEEE. V lost 6 bases, J lost 5 bases, and 16 bases stayed unmatched. This CDR3 comprises 16 residues. Drawing the rest from reference TRBV5-6 and TRBJ2-5, the complete variable domain is DAGVTQSPTHLIKTRGQQVTLRCSPKSGHDTVSWYQQALGQGPQFIFQYYEEEERQRGNFPDRFSGHQFPNYSSELNVNALLLGDSALYLCASTQMGQRVRETQYFGPGTRLLVL.

The chain combines TRBV27 with TRBJ1-4, with D perhaps matching TRBD1 (6 bases). The germline V and J ends were trimmed by 6 bases and 3 bases, with 20 bases remaining between them. Looked up from germline, CDR1 is MNHEY and CDR2 is SMNVEV (reference sequence). The CDR3 runs 17 residues. CDR3 protein: CASRTLSGAGPNEKLFF. The CDR3 region has the DNA TGTGCCAGCAGGACTCTCTCAGGGGCTGGGCCTAATGAAAAACTGTTTTTT.

V is TRBV21-1 and J is TRBJ2-7; the table assigns TRBD1, which was not confirmed against the DNA. TRBV21-1 is flagged as a pseudogene. This CDR3 has 16 residues. In nucleotides, the CDR3 is TGTGCCAGCAGCAAAGAGGGGTACAGAAAGGTCGACGAGCAGTACTTC. Translated, it gives CASSKEGYRKVDEQYF.

The chain carries TRBV5-8 and TRBJ2-7; 7 bases agree with TRBD2. Trimming at V came to 4 bases and at J to 0 bases, leaving 10 bases not matched to a gene. This CDR3 region has 16 residues. CDR1 and CDR2 (germline): SGHTS, YDEGEE. As DNA, the CDR3 is TGTGCCAGCAGCCTGGGATTGGGGGGGAACTCCTACGAGCAGTACTTC. The encoded protein is CASSLGLGGNSYEQYF.

The chain combines TRBV27 with TRBJ1-2, with 7 bases identical to TRBD1. This CDR3 is 14 amino acids long. Germline values: CDR1 MNHEY, CDR2 SMNVEV (reference sequence). J lost 8 bases, V lost 6 bases, and 12 bases had no gene match. CDR3 residues: CASRTTGAALGYTF. CDR3 DNA: TGTGCCAGCAGGACTACAGGGGCGGCTCTCGGCTACACCTTC.

Only one count was recorded for this clone. This rearrangement joins TRBV28 to TRBJ2-6; 14 bases match TRBD2. Losses at the gene ends were 4 bases for V and 2 bases for J; bases not matched to a gene: 7. The germline gives CDR1 MDHEN, CDR2 SYDVKM. The CDR3 is 19 amino acids. This CDR3 reads CASSSGTSGSLPGANVLTF. CDR3 nucleotides: TGTGCCAGCAGTTCTGGGACTAGCGGGAGTTTACCTGGGGCCAACGTCCTGACTTTC.

The chain combines TRBV7-6 with TRBJ2-3, with no clear D. Trimming stripped 3 bases from V and 2 bases from J, with 12 bases between. CDR1 is SGHVS, CDR2 FNYEAQ, per germline. The CDR3 is made up of 15 amino acids. The CDR3 is CASSLDGWLTDTQYF. DNA for the CDR3: TGTGCCAGCAGCTTGGACGGGTGGCTCACAGATACGCAGTATTTT.

This rearrangement joins TRBV7-9 to TRBJ2-1; 14 positions agree with TRBD2. The CDR3 is made up of 15 amino acids. Trimming at V came to 3 bases and at J to 7 bases, leaving 2 bases not matched to a gene. In germline, CDR1 is SEHNR, CDR2 FQNEAQ (reference sequence). For the CDR3, the DNA is TGTGCCAGCAGCTTGGGACTAGCGGGAGTGAATGAGCAGTTCTTC. Translated: CASSLGLAGVNEQFF.

This chain uses TRBV10-3 with TRBJ2-5; perhaps TRBD2 as D (5 bases). V shed 10 bases and J shed 4 bases, with 16 bases lying between them. This CDR3 comprises 13 residues. Germline CDR1 reads ENHRY; CDR2 reads SYGVKD. The CDR3 region is CATHSEAGETQYF. CDR3 coding DNA: TGTGCCACCCACAGCGAGGCGGGAGAGACCCAGTACTTC.

This chain joins TRBV6-6 and TRBJ2-7, with no clear D. Deletions cut 8 bases from V and 2 bases from J, with 13 bases between. This CDR3 comprises 13 residues. The germline V gene has CDR1 MNHNY and CDR2 SVGAGI (reference sequence). The CDR3 protein is CASRPGGTYEQYF. In DNA form, the CDR3 reads TGTGCCAGCCGCCCAGGCGGTACCTACGAGCAGTACTTC.

J is TRBJ2-7 and V is TRBV18, with no clear D. From germline, CDR1 is KGHSH and CDR2 LQKENI. With 3 bases removed from V and 2 bases from J, the gap between germline ends came to 17 bases. The CDR3 is 16 amino acids. The CDR3 loop reads CASSPRVTVTTYEQYF. The CDR3 region has the DNA TGTGCCAGCTCACCTCGGGTAACGGTGACCACCTACGAGCAGTACTTC.